These 19 T cell receptor beta chains originate from one sample sequenced in a study of quantifying T cell responses using KT2 cells. Study information: cDNA was made from DNase-treated RNA using alpha and beta constant primers.

An oligo carrying a UMI was ligated to the cDNA 3' end. An equimolar mix of RC1.1 and RC1.2 primed the beta chain across TRBC1 and TRBC2. TCRdb called the UMI-ligation and nested PCR reads again in MiXCR, with one record for every CDR3 protein. The sample yields over 25,000 distinct CDR3 sequences, about 9.3% seen once. Sequenced material: PBMCs spiked with cells of the T cell clone KT2. All receptors derive from a human donor.

This clonotype was observed many times. The chain couples TRBV7-9 to TRBJ2-3, with D perhaps matching TRBD2 (6 bases). Germline V gene lookup returns CDR1 SEHNR and CDR2 FQNEAQ (reference sequence). The CDR3 is 15 residues long. V lost 5 bases and J lost 6, with 18 bases in between. The CDR3 here is CASSVGLGDTDTQYF. Here the CDR3 DNA reads TGTGCCAGCAGCGTGGGACTTGGGGATACTGATACGCAGTATTTT.

This sequence joins TRBV6-2 or TRBV6-3 and TRBJ1-3, with no clear D. V shed 0 bases and J shed 0 bases, with 9 bases lying between them. The CDR3 totals 16 residues. Germline CDR1 reads MNHEY; CDR2 reads SVGEGT. In nucleotides, the CDR3 is TGTGCCAGCAGTTACTCGTATCGAGTCTCTGGAAACACCATATATTTT. Translating gives CASSYSYRVSGNTIYF.

This clonotype was seen more than once but under ten times. The chain links TRBV7-6 to TRBJ2-1; D tentatively fits TRBD1 or TRBD2 (6 bases each). Germline CDR1 SGHVS, CDR2 FNYEAQ. With 1 base removed from V and 9 bases from J, the gap between germline ends came to 10 bases. The CDR3 length is 13 residues. CDR3 DNA: TGTGCCAGCAGCTTAGGAGGGGGGTCTGAGCAGTTCTTC. Encoded protein: CASSLGGGSEQFF.

This clonotype was seen at least ten times. The J gene is TRBJ2-1, the V gene TRBV5-5; 10 bases map to TRBD2. The V and J ends lost 3 bases and 2 bases, in that order; junction bases with no gene match: 2. CDR1 and CDR2 (germline): SGHKS, YYEKEE (reference sequence). This CDR3 has 15 amino acids. CDR3 DNA: TGTGCCAGCAGCTCGGGACTAGCGACCTACAATGAGCAGTTCTTC. Its protein is CASSSGLATYNEQFF.

The chain uses TRBV27 and TRBJ1-1; 9 bases fit TRBD1. Germline CDR1 reads MNHEY; CDR2 reads SMNVEV (reference sequence). CDR3 length equals 14 residues. The junction had 5 bases not matched to a gene; V was cut back by 5 bases and J by 4 bases. CDR3 amino acids: CASSPYRGPTEAFF. CDR3 DNA: TGTGCCAGCAGTCCCTACAGGGGGCCCACTGAAGCTTTCTTT.

This clonotype was observed many times. The rearrangement links TRBV20-1 to TRBJ2-3; D is unresolved. Trimming left V 1 base short and J 9 bases short, with 20 bases between. CDR3 length: 15 residues. Germline lookup yields CDR1 DFQATT and CDR2 SNEGSKA (reference sequence). In nucleotides, the CDR3 is TGCAGTGCTAGAGCCCAAATAGATGGCGGCGTGACGCAGTATTTT. Encoded protein: CSARAQIDGGVTQYF.

This clonotype showed up many times. This chain joins TRBV7-8 and TRBJ1-1; D is uncertain. The CDR3 is made up of 18 amino acids. The germline gives CDR1 SGHVS, CDR2 FQNEAQ. Deletions cut 1 base from V and 0 bases from J, with 18 bases between. CDR3 sequence: CASSLVSVGSVLNTEAFF. As DNA, the CDR3 is TGTGCCAGCAGCTTAGTGTCAGTTGGTTCGGTCTTGAACACTGAAGCTTTCTTT.

With respect to this clonotype: Germline and junction disagree at one end, which may indicate a read error. The rearrangement joins TRBV7-7 to TRBJ2-1, with TRBD2 identical over 7 bases. There are 15 residues in the CDR3. CDR1 is SSHAT and CDR2 is FNYEAQ in the germline V gene (reference sequence). CDR3: CASSSGGSSYNEQFF. In DNA form, the CDR3 reads TGTGCTAGCAGCTCGGGCGGGAGCTCCTACAATGAGCAGTTCTTC.

There are a few counts of this clonotype. The chain joins TRBV20-1 to TRBJ2-7, with TRBD1 as a possible D gene (6 bases). CDR1 is DFQATT and CDR2 is SNEGSKA in the germline V gene (reference sequence). The CDR3 spans 12 residues. V was clipped by 2 bases and J by 2 bases, with 7 bases between them. CDR3 in DNA: TGCAGTGCTAGATACAGGGCCTACGAGCAGTACTTC. Translating gives CSARYRAYEQYF.

The chain carries TRBV20-1 and TRBJ1-5; D possibly corresponds to TRBD1 (6 bases). The CDR3 length is 14 residues. V was shortened by 1 base and J by 4 bases, with 11 bases between the two germline ends. Looked up from germline, CDR1 is DFQATT and CDR2 is SNEGSKA (reference sequence). The chain's CDR3 is CSARVGQGNQPQHF. CDR3 nucleotides: TGCAGTGCTAGAGTTGGGCAGGGGAATCAGCCCCAGCATTTT.

This clonotype was found a few times. V gene TRBV2 combines with J gene TRBJ1-5, with 7 bases that match TRBD1. The germline V gene has CDR1 SNHLY and CDR2 FYNNEI. The CDR3 length is 15 residues. The V gene end was trimmed by 5 bases and the J gene end by 7 bases; junction bases not matched to a gene: 11. CDR3 protein: CASSLDRDNRQPQHF. CDR3 coding DNA: TGTGCCAGCAGTCTAGACAGGGATAATAGGCAGCCCCAGCATTTT.

This clonotype has at least ten counts. The J gene is TRBJ1-2, the V gene TRBV6-1; D gene ambiguous. The V gene's germline CDR1 is MNHNS and CDR2 SASEGT. Trimming took off 2 bases at V and 3 bases at J, with 10 bases between the two ends. The CDR3 spans 14 residues. This CDR3 reads CASSERGADYGYTF. CDR3 bases: TGTGCCAGCAGTGAACGGGGAGCTGACTATGGCTACACCTTC.

This clonotype was seen repeatedly, ten times or more. The chain is built from TRBV9 and TRBJ2-1; 7 bases line up with TRBD2. CDR1 is SGDLS and CDR2 is YYNGEE in the germline V gene. CDR3 length equals 15 residues. V was pared by 0 bases and J by 4 bases, with 4 bases of the junction left unmatched. The CDR3 sequence: CASSVDSGFYNEQFF. The CDR3 region has the DNA TGTGCCAGCAGCGTAGATAGCGGGTTTTACAATGAGCAGTTCTTC.

Concerning this clonotype: Since the CDR3 does not end with the conserved phenylalanine or tryptophan, this likely comes from a read error. The DNA is left out, because the CDR3 cannot be placed on it with certainty; the CDR3 is given as TCRdb lists it. The chain has TRBV20-1 and TRBJ2-1; TRBD1, as called in the table, went unchecked against the DNA. The CDR3 is 9 amino acids long, termini counted. CDR1 is DFQATT, CDR2 SNEGSKA, per germline (reference sequence). The CDR3: CSARDPPSV.

Ten or more counts support this clonotype. The chain combines TRBV4-1 with TRBJ2-3; TRBD2 might be the D (6 bases). Germline V lookup: CDR1 MGHRA, CDR2 YSYEKL. This CDR3 is 12 amino acids long. Trimming removed 3 bases from V and 11 bases from J, with 12 bases in between. Here the CDR3 DNA reads TGCGCCAGCAGCCATCCCATGGGGGGGCAGTATTTT. This translates into CASSHPMGGQYF.

This clonotype has more than one count but fewer than ten. This rearrangement joins TRBV29-1 to TRBJ1-1; D is possibly TRBD1 (5 bases). CDR1 and CDR2 (germline): SQVTM, ANQGSEA. The CDR3 contains 14 residues. V dropped 6 bases and J dropped 2 bases, with 16 bases sitting between them. The DNA of the CDR3 is TGCAGCGTCCTAACTACAGGAGCCAACACTGAAGCTTTCTTT. It translates to CSVLTTGANTEAFF.

A few counts support this clonotype. The V gene is TRBV6-1, the J gene TRBJ2-1; 7 nucleotides agree with TRBD1. Germline CDR1 and CDR2: MNHNS and SASEGT. The CDR3 contains 15 residues. The trim removed 6 bases at V and 0 bases at J, leaving 5 bases unmatched. The CDR3 DNA reads TGTGCCAGCAGATCCGGGACAGACTCCTACAATGAGCAGTTCTTC. It yields the protein CASRSGTDSYNEQFF.

Judged by abundance, this clonotype is medium-sized. The chain recombines TRBV12-3 or TRBV12-4 with TRBJ2-3; D ambiguous. The CDR3 spans 13 residues. Trimming shortened V by 6 bases and J by 10 bases, and 17 bases separated the two germline ends. The CDR3 coding sequence is TGTGCCAGCAGGAGACTCACGGCTCCGTCGCAGTATTTT. Translated, it gives CASRRLTAPSQYF.

This clonotype was observed many times. The J gene is TRBJ2-7, the V gene TRBV12-3 or TRBV12-4; D possibly matches TRBD1 or TRBD2 (5 bases each). V was shortened by 6 bases and J by 2 bases, with 17 bases between the two germline ends. CDR3 length equals 15 residues. The CDR3 sequence: CASSPSGHLAYEQYF. Written as DNA, the CDR3 is TGTGCCAGCAGCCCATCGGGGCACCTAGCCTACGAGCAGTACTTC.